The 12 T cell receptor beta chains below come from one sample, sequenced in a study of T cell repertoires in cytomegalovirus infection. MiXCR, applied by TCRdb to the reads, yields one record per CDR3 protein. The sample has 680,000 or so distinct CDR3 sequences; under 40% are singletons. Input material: PBMCs. The receptors stem from a human donor in good health (CMV status not recorded). Some clones in this sample may be carry-over from other donors' samples.

The count of this clonotype is one. The J gene is TRBJ2-5, the V gene TRBV19; 9 nucleotides line up with TRBD1. The V segment lost 2 bases and the J segment 1 base; nucleotides outside the gene matches: 2. Germline V gene data show CDR1 as LNHDA and CDR2 as SQIVND (reference sequence). The CDR3 is 15 residues long. The CDR3 bases are TGTGCCAGTAGTATATGGACAGGGGCCCAAGAGACCCAGTACTTC. Residues: CASSIWTGAQETQYF. Full variable domain (remainder filled in from reference TRBV19 and TRBJ2-5): DGGITQSPKYLFRKEGQNVTLSCEQNLNHDAMYWYRQDPGQGLRLIYYSQIVNDFQKGDIAEGYSVSREKKESFPLTVTSAQKNPTAFYLCASSIWTGAQETQYFGPGTRLLVL.

The chain is built from TRBV28 and TRBJ1-4; possibly TRBD1 for D (5 bases). CDR3 size: 14 residues. Trimming removed 11 bases at V and 0 bases at J, with 13 bases between. The germline CDR1 and CDR2 sequences are MDHEN and SYDVKM. The chain's CDR3 is CASHTGSTNEKLFF. CDR3 DNA sequence: TGTGCCTCACATACAGGTTCAACTAATGAAAAACTGTTTTTT.

The chain has TRBV9 and TRBJ1-3; D is perhaps TRBD1 (5 bases). CDR1 is SGDLS, CDR2 YYNGEE, per germline. The CDR3 is made up of 14 amino acids. With 0 bases removed from V and 4 bases from J, the gap between germline ends came to 8 bases. The CDR3 nucleotides read TGTGCCAGCAGCGTAGACGGGGACGGAAACACCATATATTTT. Translated, it gives CASSVDGDGNTIYF.

The chain couples TRBV11-1 to TRBJ2-1; D is undetermined. V was shortened by 6 bases and J by 0 bases, with 9 bases between the two germline ends. CDR1 SGHAT and CDR2 FQDESV come from the germline V gene (reference sequence). The CDR3 has 14 residues. The CDR3 sequence is CASSAVSSYNEQFF. CDR3 DNA: TGTGCCAGCAGTGCCGTGAGCTCCTACAATGAGCAGTTCTTC.

This clonotype occurred many times. The chain has TRBV7-2 and TRBJ2-2; D is perhaps TRBD2 (7 bases). CDR1 is SGHTA and CDR2 is FQGNSA in the germline V gene. V was clipped by 1 base and J by 2 bases, with 14 bases between them. The CDR3 loop spans 17 amino acids. This CDR3 is CASSLGPRGANTGELFF. Here the CDR3 DNA reads TGTGCCAGCAGCTTAGGGCCCCGGGGGGCTAACACCGGGGAGCTGTTTTTT. Together with reference TRBV7-2 and TRBJ2-2, the CDR3 gives the full variable domain: GAGVSQSPSNKVTEKGKDVELRCDPISGHTALYWYRQSLGQGLEFLIYFQGNSAPDKSGLPSDRFSAERTGGSVSTLTIQRTQQEDSAVYLCASSLGPRGANTGELFFGEGSRLTVL.

This clonotype was seen more than once but under ten times. The chain has TRBV12-3 or TRBV12-4 and TRBJ1-5; tentatively, D is TRBD1 (6 bases). The CDR3 has 14 residues. V was cut by 4 bases and J by 4 bases, with 11 bases left in between. CDR3 DNA: TGTGCCAGCAGTTCCGGACAGATGAATCAGCCCCAGCATTTT. Translated: CASSSGQMNQPQHF.

DNA of the CDR3: TGCAGTGCCGCATCCTTACAAGTTTATAATTCACCCCTCCACTTT. Translated: CSAASLQVYNSPLHF. The chain uses TRBV20-1 and TRBJ1-6; D is ambiguous. From germline, CDR1 is DFQATT and CDR2 SNEGSKA (reference sequence). Trimming took off 6 bases at V and 4 bases at J, with 16 bases between the two ends. There are 15 residues in the CDR3.

V gene TRBV7-2 combines with J gene TRBJ1-6; possible D gene TRBD1, 6 bases. The CDR3 is 15 residues long. The ends were cut back, 5 bases at V and 7 bases at J, with 15 bases in the middle. Germline V CDR1 and CDR2: SGHTA, FQGNSA. CDR3 residues: CASSPDGGANSPLHF. CDR3 DNA: TGTGCCAGCAGCCCCGATGGGGGGGCGAATTCACCCCTCCACTTT.

This clonotype has just one count. A much larger clone differs from this one at a single base, so this may be a read error. The chain is built from TRBV7-9 and TRBJ1-5, with TRBD1 identical over 10 bases. Per germline, CDR1 SEHNR and CDR2 FQNEAQ (reference sequence). The CDR3 has 16 amino acids. CDR3 in DNA: TGTGCCAGCAGCTTAGGCACGACAGGGGGCAATCAGACCCAGCATTTT. It encodes CASSLGTTGGNQTQHF.

This clonotype was detected only a few times. For the CDR3, the DNA is TGTGCCAGCAGTTTGGGGGACAGTAAGAACGAGCAGTACTTC. Protein sequence: CASSLGDSKNEQYF. V is TRBV12-3 or TRBV12-4 and J is TRBJ2-7, with 7 bases matching TRBD1. V shed 3 bases and J 5 bases; nucleotides not matched to a gene: 7. This CDR3 has 14 residues.

The chain couples TRBV3-1 to TRBJ2-2; 10 bases align to TRBD2. CDR1 and CDR2 (germline): LGHDT, YNNKEL (reference sequence). The CDR3 length is 16 residues. V lost 3 bases, J lost 7 bases, and 8 bases stayed unmatched. This CDR3 reads CASSHTGTSVIGELFF. DNA of the CDR3: TGTGCCAGCAGCCACACCGGGACTAGCGTTATCGGGGAGCTGTTTTTT. Supplemented by reference TRBV3-1 and TRBJ2-2, the full variable domain reads DTAVSQTPKYLVTQMGNDKSIKCEQNLGHDTMYWYKQDSKKFLKIMFSYNNKELIINETVPNRFSPKSPDKAHLNLHINSLELGDSAVYFCASSHTGTSVIGELFFGEGSRLTVL.

This rearrangement joins TRBV7-8 to TRBJ1-6, with D maybe TRBD1 (5 bases). Germline CDR1 and CDR2: SGHVS and FQNEAQ. Trimming stripped 2 bases from V and 6 bases from J, with 14 bases between. The CDR3 runs 16 residues. The CDR3 sequence: CASSLRSQGANSPLHF. For the CDR3, the DNA is TGTGCCAGCAGCTTAAGATCCCAAGGGGCTAATTCACCCCTCCACTTT.